A single sample is the source of the 29 T cell receptor beta chains below, sequenced in a study of T and B cells in COVID-19 patients. TRB rearrangements were amplified by multiplex PCR with BIOMED2 TRB-A/B primers. TCRdb passed the multiplex PCR reads through MiXCR, listing each CDR3 protein once. The profile shows a few thousand distinct CDR3 sequences, about 20% of them singletons. From blood, about 250-500 ng of genomic DNA served as TRB template. Sequenced sample: blood. These receptors all come from a human donor who had recovered from COVID-19.

This clonotype was seen a few times. CDR3 region: CASSLRTGNTGELFF. The CDR3 nucleotides are TGTGCCAGCAGCTTACGGACAGGGAACACCGGGGAGCTGTTTTTT. The chain couples TRBV7-2 to TRBJ2-2, with TRBD1 identical over 7 bases. Germline trimming cut 2 bases from V and 1 base from J; bases unmatched to any gene: 1. CDR1 is SGHTA and CDR2 is FQGNSA in the germline V gene. This CDR3 spans 15 amino acids.

This clonotype is categorized as medium-sized. This chain joins TRBV6-4 and TRBJ2-3, with TRBD2 as a possible D gene (5 bases). V was cut by 3 bases and J by 6 bases, with 16 bases left in between. The CDR3 has 15 residues. Germline loops: CDR1 MRHNA, CDR2 SNTAGT. CDR3 in DNA: TGTGCCAGCAGTGATTCGGGGTCCCGTCTCGATACGCAGTATTTT. Its protein is CASSDSGSRLDTQYF.

The chain has TRBV20-1 and TRBJ1-5; 12 bases are shared with TRBD1. From germline, CDR1 is DFQATT and CDR2 SNEGSKA (reference sequence). The ends lost 0 bases at V and 12 bases at J; junction bases unmatched: 12. The CDR3 has 16 residues. The CDR3 DNA follows: TGCAGTGCTAGAGATCCAAAGGGACAGGGGGCGATCTACCAGCATTTT. Its protein product is CSARDPKGQGAIYQHF.

Sample share makes this clonotype medium-sized. The genes are TRBV6-1 and TRBJ2-1; TRBD2 agrees at 7 bases. The junction had 6 bases not matched to a gene; V was cut back by 4 bases and J by 0 bases. The CDR3 is 16 amino acids. Germline V gene data show CDR1 as MNHNS and CDR2 as SASEGT. This CDR3 reads CASSAPAGLSYNEQFF. The CDR3, as DNA: TGTGCCAGCAGTGCACCAGCGGGGCTCTCCTACAATGAGCAGTTCTTC.

This clonotype was detected a few times. Mismatch with germline at one junction end may stem from a read error. This rearrangement joins TRBV20-1 to TRBJ2-5; TRBD2 aligns across 13 bases. The CDR3 is made up of 16 amino acids. CDR1 and CDR2 from the germline V gene are DFQATT and SNEGSKA (reference sequence). CDR3 nucleotide sequence: TGCAGTGCTCGAGATACTAGCGGGAGGGCCCGGGAGACCCAGTACTTC. Its protein is CSARDTSGRARETQYF.

CDR3 loop: CASSTRGFDKPWSPLHF. DNA for the CDR3: TGTGCCAGCAGTACCCGGGGTTTTGACAAACCTTGGTCACCCCTCCACTTT. The chain links TRBV28 to TRBJ1-6; D unclear. Germline-derived CDR1 and CDR2 are MDHEN and SYDVKM. The CDR3 has 17 amino acids. The V and J ends lost 5 bases and 10 bases respectively, with 24 bases between them.

There are a few counts of this clonotype. The chain has TRBV20-1 and TRBJ2-1; TRBD2 is a possible D gene (6 bases). The CDR3 covers 14 residues. CDR1 is DFQATT, CDR2 SNEGSKA, per germline (reference sequence). V shed 5 bases and J shed 7 bases, with 18 bases lying between them. CDR3 residues: CSARLASRWNEQFF. Written as DNA, the CDR3 is TGCAGTGCTCGTCTAGCGTCAAGGTGGAATGAGCAGTTCTTC.

This clonotype is medium-sized (0.01 to 0.1%) within its sample. The chain links TRBV27 to TRBJ1-1; D gene uncertain. Between the trimmed V and J ends, which lost 6 bases and 1 base, there was a span of 12 bases. Germline V gives CDR1 MNHEY, CDR2 SMNVEV (reference sequence). The CDR3 length is 14 residues. The CDR3 DNA sequence: TGTGCCAGCAGGAAGGGCGGATGGAACACTGAAGCTTTCTTT. Translating gives CASRKGGWNTEAFF.

The chain has TRBV4-3 and TRBJ1-5, with D hard to call. The CDR3 has 14 residues. From germline, CDR1 is LGHNA and CDR2 YSLEER. V was shortened by 0 bases and J by 5 bases, with 8 bases between the two germline ends. Here the CDR3 reads CASSQEPYDQPQHF. CDR3 nucleotides: TGCGCCAGCAGCCAAGAGCCTTACGATCAGCCCCAGCATTTT.

The CDR3, as DNA: TGCGCCAGCAGCCAGGACCTCGGCGGGGACCCCAAAAACATTCAGTACTTC. Encoded protein: CASSQDLGGDPKNIQYF. V and J are TRBV4-3 and TRBJ2-4, with D possibly matching TRBD2 (6 bases). Germline V gene sequence: CDR1 LGHNA, CDR2 YSLEER. V lost 3 bases and J 2 bases, leaving 17 bases between the germline ends. CDR3 length: 17 residues.

The V and J genes are TRBV30 and TRBJ1-2; D gene ambiguous. CDR1 and CDR2 from the germline V gene are GTSNPN and SVGIG (reference sequence). V lost 2 bases and J lost 6, with 13 bases in between. CDR3 size: 13 residues. The chain's CDR3 is CAWSRHGANGYTF. CDR3 coding DNA: TGTGCCTGGAGTCGACATGGTGCTAATGGCTACACCTTC.

In its sample, this clonotype ranks as medium-sized. The chain employs TRBV10-3 and TRBJ1-4; D ambiguous. Trimming removed 11 bases at V and 8 bases at J, with 15 bases between. The CDR3 runs 12 residues. Germline loops: CDR1 ENHRY, CDR2 SYGVKD. The CDR3 DNA reads TGTGCCTTGTCCGAAGGTCGGGAAAAACTGTTTTTT. As protein: CALSEGREKLFF.

The rearrangement links TRBV20-1 to TRBJ2-7, with TRBD2 matching over 9 bases. From germline, CDR1 is DFQATT and CDR2 SNEGSKA (reference sequence). The CDR3 spans 15 residues. V was clipped by 0 bases and J by 0 bases; unmatched bases: 3. The CDR3 here is CSARDQLAGSYEQYF. The CDR3 DNA sequence: TGCAGTGCTAGAGATCAACTAGCGGGCTCCTACGAGCAGTACTTC.

By share, this clonotype counts as medium-sized. V is TRBV6-1 and J is TRBJ2-7, with D possibly matching TRBD2 (5 bases). In germline, CDR1 is MNHNS, CDR2 SASEGT. Trimming shortened V by 6 bases and J by 1 base, and 10 bases separated the two germline ends. This CDR3 is built from 13 residues. As DNA, the CDR3 is TGTGCCAGCAGCGGGATTAGGTCCTACGAGCAGTACTTC. Its translation is CASSGIRSYEQYF.

This clonotype was seen a handful of times. The V gene is TRBV19, the J gene TRBJ2-7; 11 bases match TRBD2. Germline trimming cut 7 bases from V and 3 bases from J; bases unmatched to any gene: 2. The CDR3 length is 13 residues. Germline V gene sequence: CDR1 LNHDA, CDR2 SQIVND (reference sequence). The CDR3 is CASMGTSGYEQYF. The CDR3 DNA follows: TGTGCCAGTATGGGGACTAGCGGCTACGAGCAGTACTTC.

This clonotype is medium-sized (0.01 to 0.1%) within its sample. This chain connects TRBV12-3 or TRBV12-4 to TRBJ1-5, with 9 bases lining up with TRBD1. After removal of 5 bases from V and 4 bases from J, the junction contained 6 bases not matched to a gene. The CDR3 consists of 15 residues. As DNA, the CDR3 is TGTGCCAGCAGTGGGGGACAGGGAGTAAATCAGCCCCAGCATTTT. Residues: CASSGGQGVNQPQHF.

Details on this clonotype: This may stem from a read error, because a much larger clone lies one nucleotide away. This chain uses TRBV7-2 with TRBJ2-7; D is possibly TRBD1 (5 bases). The CDR3 is 14 residues long. CDR1 is SGHTA, CDR2 FQGNSA, per germline. CDR3 protein: CASSLGQTTYEQHF. The CDR3 DNA sequence: TGTGCCAGCAGCTTAGGACAGACCACCTACGAGCAGCACTTC.

The sample holds many counts of this clonotype. V gene TRBV5-1 combines with J gene TRBJ2-7; 10 nucleotides match TRBD2. Per the germline V gene, CDR1 is SGHRS and CDR2 is YFSETQ. The length of the CDR3 is 14 residues. V gave up 0 bases and J gave up 3 bases; unmatched junction bases: 0. CDR3: CASSLGTSGYEQYF. The CDR3 DNA sequence: TGCGCCAGCAGCTTGGGGACTAGCGGCTACGAGCAGTACTTC.

This clonotype is medium-sized by share. This chain uses TRBV27 with TRBJ2-1; no clear D. The CDR3 totals 15 residues. V shed 3 bases and J shed 0 bases, with 9 bases lying between them. The germline CDR1 and CDR2 sequences are MNHEY and SMNVEV (reference sequence). This chain's CDR3 is CASSFEASSYNEQFF. The DNA for the CDR3 is TGTGCCAGCAGTTTTGAGGCGAGCTCCTACAATGAGCAGTTCTTC.

In its sample, this clonotype was seen a few times. This chain links TRBV7-9 with TRBJ2-7; D ambiguous. Germline CDR1 reads SEHNR; CDR2 reads FQNEAQ (reference sequence). This CDR3 has 12 amino acids. V gave up 6 bases and J gave up 0 bases, with 6 bases separating them. This CDR3 reads CASRDSSYEQYF. CDR3 sequence (DNA): TGTGCCAGCAGGGATTCCTCCTACGAGCAGTACTTC. The full variable domain, rest sourced from reference TRBV7-9 and TRBJ2-7, is DTGVSQNPRHKITKRGQNVTFRCDPISEHNRLYWYRQTLGQGPEFLTYFQNEAQLEKSRLLSDRFSAERPKGSFSTLEIQRTEQGDSAMYLCASRDSSYEQYFGPGTRLTVT.

The V call is TRBV11-3, the J call TRBJ2-1; perhaps TRBD1 as D (7 bases). V lost 6 bases, J lost 6 bases, and 15 bases lay in between. The germline gives CDR1 SGHNT, CDR2 YENEEA. The CDR3 is made up of 14 amino acids. For the CDR3, the DNA is TGTGCCAGCAGTGGGGGGCGACAGGGCAATGAGCAGTTCTTC. It codes for CASSGGRQGNEQFF.

The chain is built from TRBV19 and TRBJ1-5; 9 bases fit TRBD1. The CDR3 extends over 15 amino acids. Per the germline V gene, CDR1 is LNHDA and CDR2 is SQIVND (reference sequence). J was trimmed by 1 base and V by 6 bases; bases with no gene match: 4. The CDR3 spells CASSAGTGSNQPQHF. CDR3 sequence (DNA): TGTGCCAGTAGCGCCGGGACAGGGAGCAATCAGCCCCAGCATTTT.

This clonotype has more than one count but fewer than ten. This chain connects TRBV20-1 to TRBJ1-3; TRBD1 matches 9 bases. In germline, CDR1 is DFQATT, CDR2 SNEGSKA (reference sequence). Unmatched junction bases numbered 7, after V lost 0 bases and J lost 4 bases. This CDR3 is built from 16 residues. The CDR3 loop is CSAREHPTGGGNTIYF. Here the CDR3 DNA reads TGCAGTGCTAGAGAACACCCAACAGGGGGCGGAAACACCATATATTTT.

Turning to this clonotype: The junction does not match germline at one end; this may be a read error. This chain uses TRBV14 with TRBJ2-2; perhaps TRBD1 as D (6 bases). Germline loops: CDR1 SGHDN, CDR2 FVKESK. This CDR3 is built from 12 residues. The DNA of the CDR3 is TGTGCGAGCAGCCCAACCAACAGGGAGCAGTTTTTT. It translates to CASSPTNREQFF.

In its sample, this clonotype ranks as medium-sized. V usage is TRBV29-1 and J usage is TRBJ1-2; possible D gene TRBD1, 5 bases. The CDR3 is made up of 14 amino acids. From germline, CDR1 is SQVTM and CDR2 ANQGSEA. Trimming shortened V by 1 base and J by 4 bases, and 13 bases separated the two germline ends. CDR3 loop: CSVEVRDWPYGYTF. In DNA, the CDR3 is TGCAGCGTTGAAGTCCGGGACTGGCCCTATGGCTACACCTTC.

Judged by abundance, this clonotype is medium-sized (0.01 to 0.1%). This chain links TRBV6-2 or TRBV6-3 with TRBJ2-2; D is perhaps TRBD1 (5 bases). The CDR3 covers 16 residues. Trimming stripped 7 bases from V and 0 bases from J, with 15 bases between. Germline CDR1 reads MNHEY; CDR2 reads SVGEGT. CDR3 bases: TGTGCCAGCAATTGGGGCGAAGGGGCGAACACCGGGGAGCTGTTTTTT. Translating it yields CASNWGEGANTGELFF.

This clonotype has just a few counts. The V gene is TRBV10-3, the J gene TRBJ1-5; D is uncertain. In germline, CDR1 is ENHRY, CDR2 SYGVKD. The CDR3 has 17 amino acids. The V and J ends lost 3 bases and 0 bases respectively, with 15 bases between them. The CDR3 loop is CAISDTTKGPSNQPQHF. DNA of the CDR3: TGTGCCATCAGTGATACCACCAAGGGTCCTAGCAATCAGCCCCAGCATTTT.

This clonotype was observed a handful of times. This sequence joins TRBV7-2 and TRBJ2-7, with D hard to call. Germline loops: CDR1 SGHTA, CDR2 FQGNSA. This CDR3 is 13 amino acids long. V lost 1 base to trimming and J lost 4 bases, with 8 bases between them. CDR3 loop: CASSLVWGYEQYF. CDR3 DNA sequence: TGTGCCAGCAGCTTAGTATGGGGTTACGAGCAGTACTTC. The full variable domain, in which reference TRBV7-2 and TRBJ2-7 provide the parts outside the CDR3, is GAGVSQSPSNKVTEKGKDVELRCDPISGHTALYWYRQSLGQGLEFLIYFQGNSAPDKSGLPSDRFSAERTGGSVSTLTIQRTQQEDSAVYLCASSLVWGYEQYFGPGTRLTVT.

This clonotype is labeled medium-sized. This chain joins TRBV13 and TRBJ2-7; 12 nucleotides agree with TRBD2. V was pared by 3 bases and J by 8 bases, with 5 bases of the junction left unmatched. CDR3 length equals 14 residues. Germline assignment: CDR1 PRHDT and CDR2 FYEKMQ (reference sequence). The CDR3 here is CASSFLAGGLKQYF. The CDR3 coding sequence is TGTGCCAGCAGCTTCCTAGCGGGAGGGCTTAAGCAGTACTTC.